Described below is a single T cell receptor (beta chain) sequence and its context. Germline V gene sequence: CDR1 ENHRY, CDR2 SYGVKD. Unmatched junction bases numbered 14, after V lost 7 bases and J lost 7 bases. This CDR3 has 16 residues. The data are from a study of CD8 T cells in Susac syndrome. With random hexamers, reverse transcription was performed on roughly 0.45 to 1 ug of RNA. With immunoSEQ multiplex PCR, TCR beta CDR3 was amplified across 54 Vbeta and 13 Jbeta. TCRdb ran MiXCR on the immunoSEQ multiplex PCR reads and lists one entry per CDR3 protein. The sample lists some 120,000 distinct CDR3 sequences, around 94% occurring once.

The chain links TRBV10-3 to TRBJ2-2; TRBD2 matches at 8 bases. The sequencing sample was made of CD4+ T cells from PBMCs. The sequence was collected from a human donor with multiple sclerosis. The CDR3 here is CAITRDGLAGGGELFF. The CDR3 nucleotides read TGTGCCATCACCCGAGATGGACTAGCTGGTGGCGGGGAGCTGTTTTTT.